This T cell receptor beta chain was sequenced for a study of CD8 T cells in Susac syndrome. Peripheral blood CD8+ and CD4+ T cells were profiled by TCR beta sequencing. Negative isolation was used for CD8+ and CD4+ T cells, and FACS enrichment was applied to TEMRA cells. Points on this clonotype: Its antigen is undetermined.

Findings of the study overall: That the number of individuals in its TCR sequencing and HLA analysis was relatively small was acknowledged by the study.

Reverse transcription of 0.5 to 1 ug RNA used random hexamers. Multiplex immunoSEQ PCR targeted 54 Vbeta and 13 Jbeta TCR beta segments. TCRdb reprocessed the immunoSEQ multiplex PCR reads via MiXCR and lists one record per CDR3 protein. The data show just under 150,000 distinct CDR3 sequences, roughly 95% seen once. This TCR was recovered from a human donor in good health. Input material: CD4+ T cells from PBMCs.

DNA of the CDR3: TGTGCCAGCAGCCAAGCGGGTTCCACAGATACGCAGTATTTT. This codes for CASSQAGSTDTQYF. The chain employs TRBV3-1 and TRBJ2-3; D unclear. The germline CDR1 and CDR2 sequences are LGHDT and YNNKEL (reference sequence). Trimming removed 1 base from V and 2 bases from J, with 7 bases in between. The CDR3 has 14 residues.